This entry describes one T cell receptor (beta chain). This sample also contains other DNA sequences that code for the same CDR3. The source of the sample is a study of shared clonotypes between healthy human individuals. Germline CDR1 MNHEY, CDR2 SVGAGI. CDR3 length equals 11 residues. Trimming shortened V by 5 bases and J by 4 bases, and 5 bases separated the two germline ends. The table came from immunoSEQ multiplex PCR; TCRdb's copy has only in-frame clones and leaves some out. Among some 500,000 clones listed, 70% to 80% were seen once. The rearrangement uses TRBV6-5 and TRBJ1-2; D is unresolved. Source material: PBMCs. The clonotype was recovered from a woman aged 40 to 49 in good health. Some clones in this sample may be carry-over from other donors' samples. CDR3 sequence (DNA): TGTGCCAGCAGTAGTCTCTATGGCTACACCTTC. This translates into CASSSLYGYTF.